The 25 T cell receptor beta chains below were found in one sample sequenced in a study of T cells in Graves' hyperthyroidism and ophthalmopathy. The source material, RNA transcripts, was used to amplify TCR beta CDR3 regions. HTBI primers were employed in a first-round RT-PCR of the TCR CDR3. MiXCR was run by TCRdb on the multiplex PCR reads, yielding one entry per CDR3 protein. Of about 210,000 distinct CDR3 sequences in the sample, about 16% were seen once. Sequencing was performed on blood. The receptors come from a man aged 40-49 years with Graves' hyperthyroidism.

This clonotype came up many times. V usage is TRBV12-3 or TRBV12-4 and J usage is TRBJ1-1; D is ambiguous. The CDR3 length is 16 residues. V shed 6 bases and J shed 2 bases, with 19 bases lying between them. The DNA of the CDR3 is TGTGCCAGCAGCCTCGGGCGGAGCGTAAGTAACACTGAAGCTTTCTTT. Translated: CASSLGRSVSNTEAFF.

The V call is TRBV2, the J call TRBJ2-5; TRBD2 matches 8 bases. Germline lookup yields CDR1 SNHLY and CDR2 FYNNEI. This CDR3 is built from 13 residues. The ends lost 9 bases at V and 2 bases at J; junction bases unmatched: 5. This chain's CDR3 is CASREGFQETQYF. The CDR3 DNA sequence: TGTGCCAGTCGGGAGGGATTTCAAGAGACCCAGTACTTC.

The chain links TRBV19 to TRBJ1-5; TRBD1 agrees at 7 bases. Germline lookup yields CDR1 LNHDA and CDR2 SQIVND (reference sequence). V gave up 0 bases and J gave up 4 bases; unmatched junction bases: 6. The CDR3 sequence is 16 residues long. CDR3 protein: CASSIDSRGFNQPQHF. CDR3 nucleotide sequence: TGTGCCAGTAGTATAGATAGCAGGGGGTTTAATCAGCCCCAGCATTTT.

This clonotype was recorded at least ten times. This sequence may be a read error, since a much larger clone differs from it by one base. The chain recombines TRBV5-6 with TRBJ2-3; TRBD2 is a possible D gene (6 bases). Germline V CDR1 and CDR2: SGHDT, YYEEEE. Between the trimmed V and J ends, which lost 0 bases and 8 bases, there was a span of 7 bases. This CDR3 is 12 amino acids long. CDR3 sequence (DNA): TGTGCCAGCAGCTTGGGGGGAGGTACGCAGTATTTT. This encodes CASSLGGGTQYF.

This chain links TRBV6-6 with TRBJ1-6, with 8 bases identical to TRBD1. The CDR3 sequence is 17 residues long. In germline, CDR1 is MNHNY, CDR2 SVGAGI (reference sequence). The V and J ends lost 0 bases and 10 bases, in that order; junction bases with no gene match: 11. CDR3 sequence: CASSYSGGGRGRSPLHF. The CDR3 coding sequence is TGTGCCAGCAGTTACTCGGGGGGGGGCAGGGGGCGATCACCCCTCCACTTT.

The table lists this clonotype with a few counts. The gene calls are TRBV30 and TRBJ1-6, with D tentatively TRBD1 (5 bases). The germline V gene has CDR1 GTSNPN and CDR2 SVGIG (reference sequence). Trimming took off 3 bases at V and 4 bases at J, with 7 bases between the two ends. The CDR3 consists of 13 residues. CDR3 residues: CAWRDSYNSPLHF. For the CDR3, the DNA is TGTGCCTGGAGAGACAGTTATAATTCACCCCTCCACTTT.

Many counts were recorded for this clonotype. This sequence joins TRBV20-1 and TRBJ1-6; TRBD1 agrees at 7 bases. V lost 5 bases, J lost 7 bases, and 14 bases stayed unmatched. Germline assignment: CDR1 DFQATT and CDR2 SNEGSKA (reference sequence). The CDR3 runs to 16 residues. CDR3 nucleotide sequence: TGCAGTGCTTCGCCGGGGGGGGGACAGTGGAATTCACCCCTCCACTTT. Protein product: CSASPGGGQWNSPLHF.

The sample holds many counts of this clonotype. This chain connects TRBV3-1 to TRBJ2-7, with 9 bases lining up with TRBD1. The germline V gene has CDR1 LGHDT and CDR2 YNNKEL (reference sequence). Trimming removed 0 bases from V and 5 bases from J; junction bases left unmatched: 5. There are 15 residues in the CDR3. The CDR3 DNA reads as TGTGCCAGCAGCCAAGAACAGGGGGCGAGGAACGAGCAGTACTTC. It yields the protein CASSQEQGARNEQYF.

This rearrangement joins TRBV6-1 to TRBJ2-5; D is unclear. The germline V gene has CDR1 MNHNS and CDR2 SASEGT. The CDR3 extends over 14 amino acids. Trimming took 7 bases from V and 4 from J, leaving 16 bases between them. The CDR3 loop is CASTAPSGVETQYF. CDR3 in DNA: TGTGCCAGCACCGCCCCGTCCGGCGTAGAGACCCAGTACTTC.

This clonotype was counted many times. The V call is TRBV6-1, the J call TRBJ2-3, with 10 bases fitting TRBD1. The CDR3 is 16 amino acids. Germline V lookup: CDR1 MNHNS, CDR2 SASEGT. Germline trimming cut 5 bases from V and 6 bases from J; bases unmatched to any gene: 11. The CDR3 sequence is CASSPLPGQGSDTQYF. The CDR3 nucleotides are TGTGCCAGCAGTCCCTTACCGGGACAGGGGTCGGATACGCAGTATTTT.

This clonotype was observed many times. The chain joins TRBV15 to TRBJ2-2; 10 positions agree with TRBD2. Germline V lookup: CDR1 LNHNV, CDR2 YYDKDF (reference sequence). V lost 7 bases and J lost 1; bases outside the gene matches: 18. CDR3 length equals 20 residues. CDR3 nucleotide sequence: TGTGCCACCACGACTTCTTCTATCAGCGGGGGGGTGCTGAACACCGGGGAGCTGTTTTTT. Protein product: CATTTSSISGGVLNTGELFF.

The CDR3 DNA sequence: TGTGCCAGCGGGACAGGTGACTACAATGAGCAGTTCTTC. Translating it yields CASGTGDYNEQFF. The chain employs TRBV6-1 and TRBJ2-1; TRBD1 matches at 8 bases. The CDR3 covers 13 residues. J was trimmed by 3 bases and V by 8 bases; bases with no gene match: 3. CDR1 and CDR2 from the germline V gene are MNHNS and SASEGT.

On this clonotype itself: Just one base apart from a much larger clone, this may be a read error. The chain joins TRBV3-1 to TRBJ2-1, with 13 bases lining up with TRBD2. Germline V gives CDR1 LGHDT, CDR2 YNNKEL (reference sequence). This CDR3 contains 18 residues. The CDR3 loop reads CASSPQLAGGIHYNGQFF. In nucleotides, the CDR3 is TGTGCCAGCAGCCCCCAACTAGCGGGGGGGATTCACTACAATGGGCAGTTCTTC.

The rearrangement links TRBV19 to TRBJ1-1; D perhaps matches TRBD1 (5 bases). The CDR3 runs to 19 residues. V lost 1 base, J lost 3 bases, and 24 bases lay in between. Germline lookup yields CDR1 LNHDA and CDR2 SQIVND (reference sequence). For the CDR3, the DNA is TGTGCCAGTAGTATAGGTCTTTGGAAGGGGAGGTCGGAGGACACTGAAGCTTTCTTT. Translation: CASSIGLWKGRSEDTEAFF.

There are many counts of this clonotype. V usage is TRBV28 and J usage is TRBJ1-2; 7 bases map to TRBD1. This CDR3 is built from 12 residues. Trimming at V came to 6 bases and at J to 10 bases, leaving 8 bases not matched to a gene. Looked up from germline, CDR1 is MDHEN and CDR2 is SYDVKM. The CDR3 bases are TGTGCCAGCAGCCGAAGGGGACAGCACTACACCTTC. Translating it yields CASSRRGQHYTF.

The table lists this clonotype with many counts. The CDR3 nucleotides read TGTGCCAGCAGCGAACGACTAGCGGGGGTGGCAGATACGCAGTATTTT. Protein sequence: CASSERLAGVADTQYF. This chain links TRBV9 with TRBJ2-3; TRBD2 matches at 12 bases. This CDR3 contains 16 residues. Germline CDR1 SGDLS, CDR2 YYNGEE. The junction had 6 bases not matched to a gene; V was cut back by 3 bases and J by 4 bases.

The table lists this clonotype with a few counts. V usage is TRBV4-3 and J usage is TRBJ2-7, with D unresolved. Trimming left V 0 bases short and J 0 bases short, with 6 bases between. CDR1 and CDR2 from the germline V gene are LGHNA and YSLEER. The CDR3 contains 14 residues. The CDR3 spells CASSQDYRSYEQYF. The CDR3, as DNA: TGCGCCAGCAGCCAAGATTACCGCTCCTACGAGCAGTACTTC.

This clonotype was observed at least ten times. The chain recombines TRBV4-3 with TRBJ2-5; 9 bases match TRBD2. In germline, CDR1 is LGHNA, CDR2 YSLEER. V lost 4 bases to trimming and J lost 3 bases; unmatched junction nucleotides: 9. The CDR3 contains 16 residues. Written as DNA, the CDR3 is TGCGCCAGCAGCCCAAACAATGCGGGGGGGAAAGAGACCCAGTACTTC. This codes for CASSPNNAGGKETQYF.

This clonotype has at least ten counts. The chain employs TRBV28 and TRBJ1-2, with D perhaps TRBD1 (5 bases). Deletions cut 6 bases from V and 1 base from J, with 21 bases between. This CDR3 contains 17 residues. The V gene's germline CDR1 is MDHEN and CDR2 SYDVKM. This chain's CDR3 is CASSLSPGTGDNYGYTF. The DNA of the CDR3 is TGTGCCAGCAGCCTTAGTCCCGGGACGGGCGATAACTATGGCTACACCTTC.

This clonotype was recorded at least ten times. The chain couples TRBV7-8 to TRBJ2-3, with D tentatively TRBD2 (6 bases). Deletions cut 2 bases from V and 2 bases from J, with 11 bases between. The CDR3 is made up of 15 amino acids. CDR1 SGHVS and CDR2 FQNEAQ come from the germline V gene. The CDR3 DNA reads TGTGCCAGCAGCTTATTACGGGGGAACACAGATACGCAGTATTTT. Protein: CASSLLRGNTDTQYF.

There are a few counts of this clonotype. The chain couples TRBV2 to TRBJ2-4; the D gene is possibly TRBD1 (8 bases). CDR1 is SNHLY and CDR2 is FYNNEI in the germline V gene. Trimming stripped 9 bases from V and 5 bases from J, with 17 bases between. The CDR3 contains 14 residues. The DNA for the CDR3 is TGTGCCAGTGAACAGGGGGGGGTGGAAAACATTCAGTACTTC. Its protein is CASEQGGVENIQYF.

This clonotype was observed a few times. The CDR3 DNA follows: TGCGCCACCAAAAGAAGGGGCGCCGGCATGGAGACCCAGTACTTC. Its translation is CATKRRGAGMETQYF. The chain employs TRBV10-2 and TRBJ2-5; tentative D call: TRBD1 (5 bases). Per the germline V gene, CDR1 is WSHSY and CDR2 is SAAADI. The V gene lost 10 bases and the J gene lost 5 bases, with 23 bases spanning the gap. CDR3 length equals 15 residues.

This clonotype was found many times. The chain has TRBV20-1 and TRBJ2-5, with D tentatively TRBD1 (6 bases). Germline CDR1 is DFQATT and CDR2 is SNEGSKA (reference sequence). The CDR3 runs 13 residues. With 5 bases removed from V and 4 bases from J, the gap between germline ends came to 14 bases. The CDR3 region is CSASRGSGETQYF. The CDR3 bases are TGCAGTGCTTCCAGGGGAAGTGGAGAGACCCAGTACTTC.

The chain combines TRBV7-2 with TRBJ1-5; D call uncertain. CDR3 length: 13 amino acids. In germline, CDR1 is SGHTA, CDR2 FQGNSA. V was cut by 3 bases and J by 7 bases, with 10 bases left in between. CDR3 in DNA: TGTGCCAGCAGCTTCGGGGAGAAGCAGCCCCAGCATTTT. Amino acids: CASSFGEKQPQHF.

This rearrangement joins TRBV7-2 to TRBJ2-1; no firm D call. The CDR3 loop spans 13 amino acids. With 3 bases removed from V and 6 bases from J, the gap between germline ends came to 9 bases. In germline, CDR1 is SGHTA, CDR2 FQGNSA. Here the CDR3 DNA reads TGTGCCAGCAGCTTTGAGTTACTCAATGAGCAGTTCTTC. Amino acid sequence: CASSFELLNEQFF.